These 3 T cell receptor beta chains were sequenced from one sample in a study of cytomegalovirus exposure and HLA in healthy donors. Amplification used 60 Vbeta primers and 13 Jbeta primers. Sequenced by immunoSEQ multiplex PCR; TCRdb stores in-frame clones only, minus some. The profile shows fewer than 200,000 clones, 9.5% to 15% of them singletons. Sequenced: PBMCs. Source of these receptors: a man aged 45 to 65 in good health and CMV-seropositive.

The chain employs TRBV9 and TRBJ1-2; 8 bases map to TRBD1. V trimming: 3 bases; J trimming: 7 bases; junction bases outside the gene matches: 5. This CDR3 spans 13 amino acids. CDR1 SGDLS and CDR2 YYNGEE come from the germline V gene. The DNA for the CDR3 is TGTGCCAGCAGCGCCGCAGGGGGCGCTGGCTACACCTTC. Amino acids: CASSAAGGAGYTF.

This clone was found a few times. This rearrangement joins TRBV9 to TRBJ1-5; TRBD1 agrees at 9 bases. The CDR3 has 13 residues. Losses at the gene ends were 5 bases for V and 9 bases for J; bases not matched to a gene: 6. In germline, CDR1 is SGDLS, CDR2 YYNGEE. The CDR3 loop is CASRLTGGTPQHF. The CDR3 DNA is TGTGCCAGCAGATTGACAGGGGGAACGCCCCAGCATTTT.

This chain joins TRBV11-2 and TRBJ2-1; 9 nucleotides line up with TRBD2. CDR1 and CDR2 (germline): SGHAT, FQNNGV. Trimming took 6 bases from V and 6 from J; bases not matched to a gene: 6. This CDR3 contains 14 residues. The CDR3 protein is CASRSGGIRNEQFF. Here the CDR3 DNA reads TGTGCCAGCAGAAGCGGGGGGATACGCAATGAGCAGTTCTTC. The full variable domain, completed using reference TRBV11-2 and TRBJ2-1, is EAGVAQSPRYKIIEKRQSVAFWCNPISGHATLYWYQQILGQGPKLLIQFQNNGVVDDSQLPKDRFSAERLKGVDSTLKIQPAKLEDSAVYLCASRSGGIRNEQFFGPGTRLTVL.